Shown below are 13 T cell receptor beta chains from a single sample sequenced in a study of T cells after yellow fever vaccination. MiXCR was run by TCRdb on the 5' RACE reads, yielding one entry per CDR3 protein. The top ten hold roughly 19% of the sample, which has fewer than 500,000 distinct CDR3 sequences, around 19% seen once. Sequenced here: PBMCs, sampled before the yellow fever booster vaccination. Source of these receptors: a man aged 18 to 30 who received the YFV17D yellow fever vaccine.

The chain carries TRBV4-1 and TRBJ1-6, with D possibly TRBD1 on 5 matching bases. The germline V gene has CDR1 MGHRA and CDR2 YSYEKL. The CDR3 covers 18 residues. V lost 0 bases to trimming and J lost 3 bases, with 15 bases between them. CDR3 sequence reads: CASSQEGGRRGYNSPLHF. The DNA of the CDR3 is TGCGCCAGCAGCCAAGAAGGTGGCAGGAGGGGCTATAATTCACCCCTCCACTTT.

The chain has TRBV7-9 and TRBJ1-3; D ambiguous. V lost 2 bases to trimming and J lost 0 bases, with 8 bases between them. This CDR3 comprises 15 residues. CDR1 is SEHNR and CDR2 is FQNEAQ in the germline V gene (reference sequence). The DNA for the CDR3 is TGTGCCAGCAGCTTATTCACTAACTCTGGAAACACCATATATTTT. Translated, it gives CASSLFTNSGNTIYF.

CDR3 sequence (DNA): TGTGCCAGCAGCTTCATTGTCAGCACAGATACGCAGTATTTT. Translated: CASSFIVSTDTQYF. The gene calls are TRBV7-2 and TRBJ2-3; no firm D call. This CDR3 comprises 14 residues. V lost 3 bases and J lost 0, with 7 bases in between. CDR1 is SGHTA and CDR2 is FQGNSA in the germline V gene.

CDR3 DNA sequence: TGCGCCAGCAGCCCGCTAGGGATACAGGCTTTCTTT. It is translated as CASSPLGIQAFF. This chain uses TRBV5-1 with TRBJ1-1, with unresolved D. Trimming removed 4 bases from V and 11 bases from J, with 15 bases in between. Germline V CDR1 and CDR2: SGHRS, YFSETQ. This CDR3 is 12 amino acids long.

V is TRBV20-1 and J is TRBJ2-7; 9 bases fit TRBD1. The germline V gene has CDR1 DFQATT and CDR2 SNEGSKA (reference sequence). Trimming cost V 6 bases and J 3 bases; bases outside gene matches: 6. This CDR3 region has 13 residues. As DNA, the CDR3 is TGCAGTGCCCCTTCGACAGGGGGCTACGAGCAGTACTTC. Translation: CSAPSTGGYEQYF.

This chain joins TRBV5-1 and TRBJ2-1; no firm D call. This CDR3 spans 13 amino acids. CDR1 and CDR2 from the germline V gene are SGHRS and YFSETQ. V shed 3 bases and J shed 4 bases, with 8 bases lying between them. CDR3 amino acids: CASSSDFYNEQFF. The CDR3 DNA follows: TGCGCCAGCAGCTCTGACTTTTACAATGAGCAGTTCTTC.

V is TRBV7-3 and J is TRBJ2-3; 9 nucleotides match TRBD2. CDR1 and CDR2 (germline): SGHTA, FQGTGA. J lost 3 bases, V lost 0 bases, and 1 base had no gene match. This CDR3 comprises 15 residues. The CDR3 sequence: CASSLTGLATDTQYF. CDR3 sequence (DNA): TGTGCCAGCAGCTTAACGGGACTAGCTACAGATACGCAGTATTTT.

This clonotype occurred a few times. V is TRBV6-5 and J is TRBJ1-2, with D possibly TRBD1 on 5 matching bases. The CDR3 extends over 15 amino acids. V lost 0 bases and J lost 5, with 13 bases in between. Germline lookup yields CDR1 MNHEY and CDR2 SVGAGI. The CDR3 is CASSYSILGDYGYTF. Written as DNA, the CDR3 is TGTGCCAGCAGTTACTCTATTTTGGGGGATTATGGCTACACCTTC.

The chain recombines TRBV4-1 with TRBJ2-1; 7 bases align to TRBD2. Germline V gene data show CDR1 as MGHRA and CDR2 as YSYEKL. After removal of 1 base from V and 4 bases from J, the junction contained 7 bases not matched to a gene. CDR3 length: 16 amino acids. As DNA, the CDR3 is TGCGCCAGCAGCCAAGTTCCTACCGGGGGGTACAATGAGCAGTTCTTC. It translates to CASSQVPTGGYNEQFF.

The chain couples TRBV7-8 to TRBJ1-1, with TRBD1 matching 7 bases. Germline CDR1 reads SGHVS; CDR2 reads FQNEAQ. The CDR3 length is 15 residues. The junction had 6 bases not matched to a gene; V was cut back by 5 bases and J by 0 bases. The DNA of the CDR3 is TGTGCCAGCAGCGCACCGACAGGGATGAACACTGAAGCTTTCTTT. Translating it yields CASSAPTGMNTEAFF. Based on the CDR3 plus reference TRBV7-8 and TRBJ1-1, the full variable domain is GAGVSQSPRYKVAKRGQDVALRCDPISGHVSLFWYQQALGQGPEFLTYFQNEAQLDKSGLPSDRFFAERPEGSVSTLKIQRTQQEDSAVYLCASSAPTGMNTEAFFGQGTRLTVV.

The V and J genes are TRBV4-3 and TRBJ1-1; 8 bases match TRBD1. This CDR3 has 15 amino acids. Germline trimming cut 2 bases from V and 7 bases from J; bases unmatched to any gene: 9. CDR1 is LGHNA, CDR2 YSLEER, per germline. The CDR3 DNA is TGCGCCAGCAGCCAACTGAGACAGGGGTTGGGTGAAGCTTTCTTT. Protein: CASSQLRQGLGEAFF.

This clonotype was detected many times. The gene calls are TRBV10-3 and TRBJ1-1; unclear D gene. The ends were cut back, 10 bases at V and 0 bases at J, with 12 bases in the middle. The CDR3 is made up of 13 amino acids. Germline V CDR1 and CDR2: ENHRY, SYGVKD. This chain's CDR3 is CASNDNLNTEAFF. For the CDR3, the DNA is TGTGCCAGTAATGACAACCTGAACACTGAAGCTTTCTTT.

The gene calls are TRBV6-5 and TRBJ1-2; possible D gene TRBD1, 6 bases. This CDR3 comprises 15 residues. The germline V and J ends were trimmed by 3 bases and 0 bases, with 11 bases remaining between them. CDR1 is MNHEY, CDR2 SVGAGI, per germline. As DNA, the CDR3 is TGTGCCAGCAGTTATGGAGGGGGAGCTAACTATGGCTACACCTTC. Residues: CASSYGGGANYGYTF.